This paragraph covers one T cell receptor (beta chain) sequence. The source of the sample is a study of CD8 T cells in Susac syndrome. Reverse transcription used roughly 0.45 to 1 ug RNA and random hexamers. Amplification of TCR beta CDR3 used immunoSEQ multiplex PCR across 54 Vbeta and 13 Jbeta. MiXCR, applied by TCRdb to the immunoSEQ multiplex PCR reads, yields one record per CDR3 protein. Here the sample spans approximately 110,000 distinct CDR3 sequences, around 95% being singletons. V lost 0 bases and J 4 bases, leaving 16 bases between the germline ends. This CDR3 comprises 17 residues. Germline lookup yields CDR1 ENHRY and CDR2 SYGVKD.

This sequence was found in a human donor in good health. The chain carries TRBV10-3 and TRBJ2-1, with D possibly called TRBD1 or TRBD2 (6 bases each). Sequenced: CD4+ T cells from PBMCs. CDR3 bases: TGTGCCATCAGTGAGTCGAGAGGGGGAGGAAATTACAATGAGCAGTTCTTC. It specifies CAISESRGGGNYNEQFF.